One sample yielded the 12 T cell receptor beta chains listed below, sequenced in a study of blood T cell repertoires in COVID-19. Profiled with immunoSEQ multiplex PCR; TCRdb holds only in-frame clones, not every one. The sample has roughly 200,000 clones; roughly 85% are singletons. The specimen sequenced was PBMCs or T cells enriched from blood (not recorded which). The receptors were sampled from a woman in her thirties or forties with acute COVID-19.

This chain joins TRBV7-7 and TRBJ2-5; 12 positions agree with TRBD2. Germline V gene lookup returns CDR1 SSHAT and CDR2 FNYEAQ (reference sequence). J gave up 5 bases and V 1 base, and 5 bases lay outside the gene matches. This CDR3 has 16 amino acids. This CDR3 reads CASSLVGGTSGETQYF. CDR3 nucleotides: TGTGCCAGCAGCTTAGTAGGCGGGACTAGCGGGGAGACCCAGTACTTC.

V usage is TRBV6-6 and J usage is TRBJ2-3; D may be TRBD2 (7 bases). Trimming shortened V by 10 bases and J by 2 bases, and 16 bases separated the two germline ends. The germline gives CDR1 MNHNY, CDR2 SVGAGI (reference sequence). The CDR3 runs 14 residues. CDR3 loop: CAISRGGATDTQYF. DNA for the CDR3: TGTGCCATCTCAAGGGGGGGGGCCACAGATACGCAGTATTTT.

This sequence joins TRBV19 and TRBJ2-1; 9 bases line up with TRBD2. V gave up 5 bases and J gave up 8 bases; unmatched junction bases: 10. Per germline, CDR1 LNHDA and CDR2 SQIVND (reference sequence). The CDR3 sequence is 15 residues long. This CDR3 is CASSPILAGSDEQFF. As DNA, the CDR3 is TGTGCCAGTAGTCCAATACTAGCGGGTAGTGATGAGCAGTTCTTC.

The chain recombines TRBV7-8 with TRBJ2-7, with 13 positions matching TRBD2. The CDR3 runs 16 residues. Germline CDR1 SGHVS, CDR2 FQNEAQ. Trimming removed 5 bases from V and 2 bases from J; junction bases left unmatched: 6. The CDR3: CASSAPGLAGPYEQYF. In DNA, the CDR3 is TGTGCCAGCAGCGCCCCGGGACTAGCGGGACCCTACGAGCAGTACTTC.

This clone has a single count. V and J are TRBV28 and TRBJ1-5, with D maybe TRBD1 (6 bases). The CDR3 has 14 amino acids. Trimming cost V 8 bases and J 2 bases, with 13 bases left between them. CDR1 and CDR2 (germline): MDHEN, SYDVKM. CDR3: CASLSGGRNQPQHF. The CDR3 region has the DNA TGTGCCAGCCTGTCGGGGGGGCGCAATCAGCCCCAGCATTTT. The full variable domain, with the rest looked up from reference TRBV28 and TRBJ1-5, is DVKVTQSSRYLVKRTGEKVFLECVQDMDHENMFWYRQDPGLGLRLIYFSYDVKMKEKGDIPEGYSVSREKKERFSLILESASTNQTSMYLCASLSGGRNQPQHFGDGTRLSIL.

As to this clone: This sample includes further DNA sequences coding for the same CDR3. The gene calls are TRBV19 and TRBJ1-5; D uncertain. V was shortened by 1 base and J by 4 bases, with 8 bases between the two germline ends. The CDR3 consists of 14 residues. Germline values: CDR1 LNHDA, CDR2 SQIVND (reference sequence). The CDR3 coding sequence is TGTGCCAGTAGTATAGGGAGGTTTAATCAGCCCCAGCATTTT. Translated: CASSIGRFNQPQHF.

The chain combines TRBV27 with TRBJ1-2, with D possibly TRBD1 on 5 matching bases. V gave up 9 bases and J gave up 0 bases, with 17 bases separating them. The germline V gene has CDR1 MNHEY and CDR2 SMNVEV (reference sequence). The CDR3 loop spans 15 amino acids. CDR3 region: CASTRSPGANYGYTF. CDR3 nucleotide sequence: TGTGCCAGTACCCGATCCCCGGGGGCTAACTATGGCTACACCTTC.

The genes are TRBV25-1 and TRBJ2-2, with a weak D call TRBD1 (5 bases). The germline V gene encodes CDR1 MGHDK and CDR2 SYGVNS. Deletions cut 6 bases from V and 4 bases from J, with 9 bases between. This CDR3 has 13 amino acids. DNA for the CDR3: TGTGCCAGCAGCAGGGAAGCCACCGGGGAGCTGTTTTTT. As protein: CASSREATGELFF.

The chain couples TRBV28 to TRBJ2-7; D is uncertain. Deletions cut 1 base from V and 6 bases from J, with 7 bases between. CDR1 MDHEN and CDR2 SYDVKM come from the germline V gene. The CDR3 spans 12 residues. CDR3 sequence (DNA): TGTGCCAGCAGTTTATCGGTGCCCGAGCAGTACTTC. Residues: CASSLSVPEQYF. Full variable domain (missing parts from reference TRBV28 and TRBJ2-7): DVKVTQSSRYLVKRTGEKVFLECVQDMDHENMFWYRQDPGLGLRLIYFSYDVKMKEKGDIPEGYSVSREKKERFSLILESASTNQTSMYLCASSLSVPEQYFGPGTRLTVT.

The V gene is TRBV7-9, the J gene TRBJ2-4; 7 nucleotides align to TRBD1. The CDR3 spans 15 residues. Losses at the gene ends were 4 bases for V and 6 bases for J; bases not matched to a gene: 9. Germline V gives CDR1 SEHNR, CDR2 FQNEAQ (reference sequence). CDR3 DNA sequence: TGTGCCAGCAGCTCTACAGGGGCGCACCGAAACATTCAGTACTTC. It encodes CASSSTGAHRNIQYF. Full variable domain (missing parts from reference TRBV7-9 and TRBJ2-4): DTGVSQNPRHKITKRGQNVTFRCDPISEHNRLYWYRQTLGQGPEFLTYFQNEAQLEKSRLLSDRFSAERPKGSFSTLEIQRTEQGDSAMYLCASSSTGAHRNIQYFGAGTRLSVL.

This chain uses TRBV11-2 with TRBJ2-1; 7 bases line up with TRBD2. The V segment lost 1 base and the J segment 7 bases; nucleotides outside the gene matches: 10. The CDR3 runs 16 residues. Germline CDR1 reads SGHAT; CDR2 reads FQNNGV. The CDR3 DNA is TGTGCCAGCAGCTTAGTGCGGTGGCGGGAGAAGAATGAGCAGTTCTTC. This encodes CASSLVRWREKNEQFF.

The chain couples TRBV27 to TRBJ2-3; tentatively, D is TRBD2 (5 bases). Looked up from germline, CDR1 is MNHEY and CDR2 is SMNVEV (reference sequence). This CDR3 is built from 16 residues. V was cut by 2 bases and J by 4 bases, with 16 bases left in between. CDR3 bases: TGTGCCAGCAGTTTACGGCCGGGATTCGGGGCAGATACGCAGTATTTT. Its protein is CASSLRPGFGADTQYF.